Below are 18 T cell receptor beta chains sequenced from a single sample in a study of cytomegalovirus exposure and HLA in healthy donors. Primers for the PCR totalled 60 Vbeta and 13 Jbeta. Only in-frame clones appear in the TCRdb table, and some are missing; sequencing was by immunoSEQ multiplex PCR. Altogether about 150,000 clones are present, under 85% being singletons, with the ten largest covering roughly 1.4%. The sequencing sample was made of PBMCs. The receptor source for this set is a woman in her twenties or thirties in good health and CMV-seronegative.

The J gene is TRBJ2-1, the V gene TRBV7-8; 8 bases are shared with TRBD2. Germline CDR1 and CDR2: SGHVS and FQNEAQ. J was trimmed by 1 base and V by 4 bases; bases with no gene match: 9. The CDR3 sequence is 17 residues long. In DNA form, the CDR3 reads TGTGCCAGCAGCTCCCAGGTCGCGGGGGGTTCCTACAATGAGCAGTTCTTC. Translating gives CASSSQVAGGSYNEQFF.

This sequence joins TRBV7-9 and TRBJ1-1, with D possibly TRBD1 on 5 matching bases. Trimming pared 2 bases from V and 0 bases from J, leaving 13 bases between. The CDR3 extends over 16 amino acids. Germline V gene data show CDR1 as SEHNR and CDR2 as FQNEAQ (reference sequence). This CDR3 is CASSLPSTDMNTEAFF. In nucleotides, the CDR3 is TGTGCCAGCAGCTTACCCTCGACAGATATGAACACTGAAGCTTTCTTT.

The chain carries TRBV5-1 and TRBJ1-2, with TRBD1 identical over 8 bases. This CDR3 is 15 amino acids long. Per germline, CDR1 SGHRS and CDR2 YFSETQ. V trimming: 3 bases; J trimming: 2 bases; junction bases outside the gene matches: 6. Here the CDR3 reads CASSSDRGGNYGYTF. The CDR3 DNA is TGCGCCAGCAGCTCAGACAGGGGAGGAAACTATGGCTACACCTTC. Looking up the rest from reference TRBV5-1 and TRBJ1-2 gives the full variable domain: KAGVTQTPRYLIKTRGQQVTLSCSPISGHRSVSWYQQTPGQGLQFLFEYFSETQRNKGNFPGRFSGRQFSNSRSEMNVSTLELGDSALYLCASSSDRGGNYGYTFGSGTRLTVV.

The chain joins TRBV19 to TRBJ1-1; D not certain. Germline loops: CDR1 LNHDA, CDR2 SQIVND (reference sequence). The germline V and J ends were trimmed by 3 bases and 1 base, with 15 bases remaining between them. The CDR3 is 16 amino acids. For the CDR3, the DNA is TGTGCCAGTAGTATTGGGGTCGGGAGTTCGAACACTGAAGCTTTCTTT. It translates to CASSIGVGSSNTEAFF.

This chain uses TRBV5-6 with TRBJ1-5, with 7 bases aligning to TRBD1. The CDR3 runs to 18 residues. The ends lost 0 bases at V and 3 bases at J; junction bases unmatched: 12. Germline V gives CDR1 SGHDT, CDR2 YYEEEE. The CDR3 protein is CASSLGRGQLNYNQPQHF. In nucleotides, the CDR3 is TGTGCCAGCAGCTTGGGGAGGGGACAGCTCAACTACAATCAGCCCCAGCATTTT.

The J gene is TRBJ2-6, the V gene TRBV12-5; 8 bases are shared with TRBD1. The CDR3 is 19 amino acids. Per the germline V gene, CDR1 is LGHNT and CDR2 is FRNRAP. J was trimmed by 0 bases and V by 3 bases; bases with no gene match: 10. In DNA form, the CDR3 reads TGTGCTAGTGGTTTCGGTCGGGCAGGGGGCGGCTCTGGGGCCAACGTCCTGACTTTC. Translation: CASGFGRAGGGSGANVLTF.

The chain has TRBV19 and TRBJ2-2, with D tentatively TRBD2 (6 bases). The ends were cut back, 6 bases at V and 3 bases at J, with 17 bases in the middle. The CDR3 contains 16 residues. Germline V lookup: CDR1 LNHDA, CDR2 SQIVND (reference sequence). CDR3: CASRYTLGGDTGELFF. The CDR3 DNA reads TGTGCCAGTAGGTACACATTGGGCGGGGACACCGGGGAGCTGTTTTTT.

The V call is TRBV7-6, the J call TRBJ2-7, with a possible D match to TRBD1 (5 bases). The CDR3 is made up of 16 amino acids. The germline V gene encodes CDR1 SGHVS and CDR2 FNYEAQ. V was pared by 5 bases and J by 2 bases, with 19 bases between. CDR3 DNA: TGTGCCAGCAGCCCATTGGGGCTAGGGTCACCCTACGAGCAGTACTTC. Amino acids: CASSPLGLGSPYEQYF.

DNA for the CDR3: TGTGCCAGCAGTCCCCGGACAGGGTATAATTCACCCCTCCACTTT. It is translated as CASSPRTGYNSPLHF. The chain joins TRBV28 to TRBJ1-6; 8 bases map to TRBD1. Per the germline V gene, CDR1 is MDHEN and CDR2 is SYDVKM. The J segment lost 4 bases and the V segment lost 5 bases, leaving 4 bases of the junction unmatched. CDR3 size: 15 residues.

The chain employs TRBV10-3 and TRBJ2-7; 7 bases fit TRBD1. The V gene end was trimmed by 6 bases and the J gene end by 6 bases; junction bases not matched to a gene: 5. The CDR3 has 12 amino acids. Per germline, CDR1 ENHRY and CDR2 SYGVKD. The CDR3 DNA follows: TGTGCCATCAGGAGACAGGGTGGCGAGCAGTACTTC. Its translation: CAIRRQGGEQYF.

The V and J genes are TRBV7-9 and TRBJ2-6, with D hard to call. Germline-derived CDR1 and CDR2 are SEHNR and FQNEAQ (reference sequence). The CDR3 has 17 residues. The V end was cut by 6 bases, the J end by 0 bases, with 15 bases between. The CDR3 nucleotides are TGTGCCAGCAGTAATCGAGGCACCCTCTCTGGGGCCAACGTCCTGACTTTC. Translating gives CASSNRGTLSGANVLTF.

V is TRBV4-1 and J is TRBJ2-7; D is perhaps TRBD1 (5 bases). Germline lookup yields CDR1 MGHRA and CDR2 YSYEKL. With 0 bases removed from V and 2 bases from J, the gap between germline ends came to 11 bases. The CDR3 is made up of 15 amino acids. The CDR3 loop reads CASSQERLGAYEQYF. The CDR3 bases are TGCGCCAGCAGCCAAGAACGTCTAGGGGCCTACGAGCAGTACTTC.

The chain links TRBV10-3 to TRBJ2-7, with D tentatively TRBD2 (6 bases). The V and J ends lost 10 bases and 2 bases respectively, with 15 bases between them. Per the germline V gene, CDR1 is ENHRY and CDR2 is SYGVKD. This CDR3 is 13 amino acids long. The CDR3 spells CATNRELTYEQYF. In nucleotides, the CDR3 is TGTGCCACGAACCGGGAGCTCACCTACGAGCAGTACTTC.

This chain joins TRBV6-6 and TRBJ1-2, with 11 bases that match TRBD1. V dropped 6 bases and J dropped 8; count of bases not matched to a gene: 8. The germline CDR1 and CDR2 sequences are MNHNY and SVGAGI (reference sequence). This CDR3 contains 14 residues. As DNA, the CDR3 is TGTGCCAGCAGACGCCGGGACAGGGGGGGAGGCTACACCTTC. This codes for CASRRRDRGGGYTF.

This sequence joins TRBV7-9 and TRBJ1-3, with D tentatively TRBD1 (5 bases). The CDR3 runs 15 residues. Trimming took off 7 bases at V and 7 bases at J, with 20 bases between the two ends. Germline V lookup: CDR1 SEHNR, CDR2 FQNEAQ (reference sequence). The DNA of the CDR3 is TGTGCCAGCACCCAAAATTTAGGGGTTAAGAACACCATATATTTT. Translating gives CASTQNLGVKNTIYF. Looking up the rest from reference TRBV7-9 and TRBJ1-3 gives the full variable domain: DTGVSQNPRHKITKRGQNVTFRCDPISEHNRLYWYRQTLGQGPEFLTYFQNEAQLEKSRLLSDRFSAERPKGSFSTLEIQRTEQGDSAMYLCASTQNLGVKNTIYFGEGSWLTVV.

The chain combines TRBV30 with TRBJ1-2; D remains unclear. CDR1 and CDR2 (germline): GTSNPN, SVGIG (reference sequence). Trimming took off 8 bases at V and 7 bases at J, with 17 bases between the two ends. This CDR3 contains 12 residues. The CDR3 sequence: CALERDESGYTF. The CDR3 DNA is TGTGCCCTGGAGCGGGATGAAAGTGGCTACACCTTC.

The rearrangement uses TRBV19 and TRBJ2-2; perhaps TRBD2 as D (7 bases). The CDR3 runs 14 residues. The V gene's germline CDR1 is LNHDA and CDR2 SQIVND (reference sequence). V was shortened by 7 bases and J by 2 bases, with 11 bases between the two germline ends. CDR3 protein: CASTGGLNTGELFF. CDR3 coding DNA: TGTGCCAGTACGGGGGGCCTCAACACCGGGGAGCTGTTTTTT. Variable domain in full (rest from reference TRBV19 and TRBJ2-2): DGGITQSPKYLFRKEGQNVTLSCEQNLNHDAMYWYRQDPGQGLRLIYYSQIVNDFQKGDIAEGYSVSREKKESFPLTVTSAQKNPTAFYLCASTGGLNTGELFFGEGSRLTVL.

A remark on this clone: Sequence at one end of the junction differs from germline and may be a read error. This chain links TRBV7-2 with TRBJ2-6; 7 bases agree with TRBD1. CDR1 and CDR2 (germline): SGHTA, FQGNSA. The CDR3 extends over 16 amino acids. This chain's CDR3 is CASSFQTGSGANGLTF. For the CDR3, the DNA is TGTGCCAGCAGCTTCCAGACAGGGTCTGGGGCCAACGGCCTGACTTTC.